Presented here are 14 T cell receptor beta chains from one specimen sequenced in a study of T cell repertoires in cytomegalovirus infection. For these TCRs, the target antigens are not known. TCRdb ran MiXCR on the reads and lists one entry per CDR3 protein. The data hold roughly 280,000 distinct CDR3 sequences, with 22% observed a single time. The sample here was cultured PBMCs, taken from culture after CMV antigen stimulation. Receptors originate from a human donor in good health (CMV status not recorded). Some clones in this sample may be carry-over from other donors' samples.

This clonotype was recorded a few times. CDR3 DNA: TGCAGTGCTAGAGACGACCCACAGGGCTATACGCAGTATTTT. Protein product: CSARDDPQGYTQYF. The rearrangement joins TRBV20-1 to TRBJ2-3, with D possibly matching TRBD1 (6 bases). V was clipped by 0 bases and J by 7 bases, with 14 bases between them. CDR1 and CDR2 (germline): DFQATT, SNEGSKA (reference sequence). This CDR3 contains 14 residues.

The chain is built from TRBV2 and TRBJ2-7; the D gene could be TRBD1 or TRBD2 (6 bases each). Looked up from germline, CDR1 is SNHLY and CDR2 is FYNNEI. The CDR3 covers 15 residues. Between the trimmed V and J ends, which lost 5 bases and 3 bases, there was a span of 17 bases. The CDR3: CASSSRRKGGYEQYV. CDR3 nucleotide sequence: TGTGCCAGCAGTTCCCGGAGAAAGGGGGGCTACGAGCAGTACGTC.

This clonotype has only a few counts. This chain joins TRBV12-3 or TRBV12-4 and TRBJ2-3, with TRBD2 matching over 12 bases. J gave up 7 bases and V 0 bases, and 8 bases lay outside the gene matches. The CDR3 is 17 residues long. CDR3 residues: CASSLAPTSGSIHTQYF. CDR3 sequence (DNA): TGTGCCAGCAGTTTAGCTCCGACTAGCGGGAGCATCCATACGCAGTATTTT.

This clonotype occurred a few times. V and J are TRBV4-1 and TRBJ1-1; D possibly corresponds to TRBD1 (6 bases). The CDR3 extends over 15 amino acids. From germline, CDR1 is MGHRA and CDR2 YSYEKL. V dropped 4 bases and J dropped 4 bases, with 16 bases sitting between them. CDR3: CASSLADRRGTEAFF. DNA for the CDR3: TGCGCCAGCAGCCTAGCCGACAGGCGGGGCACTGAAGCTTTCTTT.

DNA of the CDR3: TGTGCCTGGAGTCTAAACCCCACACAAAACACTGAAGCTTTCTTT. It is translated as CAWSLNPTQNTEAFF. This chain links TRBV30 with TRBJ1-1, with unresolved D. This CDR3 spans 15 amino acids. V was clipped by 2 bases and J by 2 bases, with 15 bases between them. Germline CDR1 and CDR2: GTSNPN and SVGIG (reference sequence).

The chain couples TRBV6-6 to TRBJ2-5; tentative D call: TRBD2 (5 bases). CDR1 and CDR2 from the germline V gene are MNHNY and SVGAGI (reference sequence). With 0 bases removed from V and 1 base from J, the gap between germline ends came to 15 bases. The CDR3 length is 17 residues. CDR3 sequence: CASSYSPSPTSQETQYF. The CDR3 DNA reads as TGTGCCAGCAGTTACTCGCCTAGCCCAACGAGCCAAGAGACCCAGTACTTC.

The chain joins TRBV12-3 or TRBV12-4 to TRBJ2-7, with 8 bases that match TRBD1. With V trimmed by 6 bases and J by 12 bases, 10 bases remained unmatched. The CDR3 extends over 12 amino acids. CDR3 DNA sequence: TGTGCCAGCAGGGCAGGGGGCCCCCAGGCGTACTTC. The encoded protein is CASRAGGPQAYF.

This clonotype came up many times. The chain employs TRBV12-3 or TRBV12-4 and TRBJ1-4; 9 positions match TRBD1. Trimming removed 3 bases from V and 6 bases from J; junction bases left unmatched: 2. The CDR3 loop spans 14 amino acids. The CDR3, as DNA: TGTGCCAGCAGTTTTCGGACAGGGGATGAAAAACTGTTTTTT. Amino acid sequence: CASSFRTGDEKLFF.

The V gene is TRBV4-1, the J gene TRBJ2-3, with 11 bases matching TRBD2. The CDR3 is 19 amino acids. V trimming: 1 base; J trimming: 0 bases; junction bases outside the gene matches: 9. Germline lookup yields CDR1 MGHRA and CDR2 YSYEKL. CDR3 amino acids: CASSQVGIAGGTSTDTQYF. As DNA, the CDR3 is TGCGCCAGCAGCCAAGTTGGGATAGCGGGAGGGACTAGCACAGATACGCAGTATTTT.

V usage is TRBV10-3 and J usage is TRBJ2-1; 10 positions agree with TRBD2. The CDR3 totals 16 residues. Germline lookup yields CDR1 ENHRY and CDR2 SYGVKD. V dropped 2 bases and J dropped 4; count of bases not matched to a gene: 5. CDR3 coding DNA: TGTGCCATCAGTGAGAGTACTAGCGGGATGTACAATGAGCAGTTCTTC. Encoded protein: CAISESTSGMYNEQFF.

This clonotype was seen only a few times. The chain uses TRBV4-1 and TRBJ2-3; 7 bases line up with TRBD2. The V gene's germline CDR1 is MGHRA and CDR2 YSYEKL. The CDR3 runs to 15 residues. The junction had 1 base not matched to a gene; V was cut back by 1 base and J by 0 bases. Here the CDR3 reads CASSQGSGSTDTQYF. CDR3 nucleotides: TGCGCCAGCAGCCAAGGTAGCGGGAGCACAGATACGCAGTATTTT.

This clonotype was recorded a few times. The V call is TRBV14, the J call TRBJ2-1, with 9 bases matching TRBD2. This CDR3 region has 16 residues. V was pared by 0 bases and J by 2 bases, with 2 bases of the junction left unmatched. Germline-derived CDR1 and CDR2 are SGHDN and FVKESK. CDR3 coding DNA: TGTGCCAGCAGCCAAGAGGTAGCGGGAGCCTACAATGAGCAGTTCTTC. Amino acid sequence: CASSQEVAGAYNEQFF.

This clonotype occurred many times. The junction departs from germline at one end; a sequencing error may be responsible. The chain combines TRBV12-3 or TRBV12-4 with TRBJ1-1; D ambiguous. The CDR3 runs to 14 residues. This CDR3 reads CASSFLVADTEAFF. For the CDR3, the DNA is TGTGCCAGCAGTTTCCTTGTGGCAGACACGGAAGCTTTCTTT.

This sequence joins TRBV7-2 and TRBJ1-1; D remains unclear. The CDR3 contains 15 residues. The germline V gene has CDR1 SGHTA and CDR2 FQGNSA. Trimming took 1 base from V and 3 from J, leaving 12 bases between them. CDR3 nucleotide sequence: TGTGCCAGCAGCTTAGTTATCAGTAAGGACACTGAAGCTTTCTTT. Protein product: CASSLVISKDTEAFF.